Shown below are 21 T cell receptor beta chains from a single sample sequenced in a study of shared clonotypes between healthy human individuals. Only in-frame clones appear in the TCRdb table, and some are missing; sequencing was by immunoSEQ multiplex PCR. The sample lists about 1 million clones, approximately 76% occurring once. The sample was memory CD4+ T cells sorted from blood. Subset indicated: CD45RA-negative fraction. These receptor sequences come from a man between 18 and 29 years old in good health.

CDR3 nucleotide sequence: TGTGCCAGCAGCTCCGGACAGCCTGGGACCGGGGAGCTGTTTTTT. This codes for CASSSGQPGTGELFF. V is TRBV11-3 and J is TRBJ2-2; weak D call: TRBD1 (6 bases). The V gene lost 4 bases and the J gene lost 5 bases, with 14 bases spanning the gap. Germline assignment: CDR1 SGHNT and CDR2 YENEEA. This CDR3 has 15 residues.

With respect to this clone: The sample has other DNA sequences that encode this CDR3 too. CDR3 in DNA: TGTGCCAGCAGCGAGGGTTCTGGAAACACCATATATTTT. Translated, it gives CASSEGSGNTIYF. V and J are TRBV9 and TRBJ1-3; D ambiguous. Germline-derived CDR1 and CDR2 are SGDLS and YYNGEE. With 3 bases removed from V and 1 base from J, the gap between germline ends came to 5 bases. The CDR3 covers 13 residues. The full variable domain, completed using reference TRBV9 and TRBJ1-3, is DSGVTQTPKHLITATGQRVTLRCSPRSGDLSVYWYQQSLDQGLQFLIQYYNGEERAKGNILERFSAQQFPDLHSELNLSSLELGDSALYFCASSEGSGNTIYFGEGSWLTVV.

CDR3 sequence reads: CASSQASGSEQYF. CDR3 coding DNA: TGCGCCAGCAGCCAAGCTAGCGGGAGCGAGCAGTACTTC. V is TRBV4-3 and J is TRBJ2-5; TRBD2 agrees at 10 bases. The end of the DNA fits TRBJ2-7 better, so the J call may be wrong. This CDR3 is 13 amino acids long. CDR1 and CDR2 (germline): LGHNA, YSLEER.

The chain recombines TRBV7-8 with TRBJ1-3; D might be TRBD1 (5 bases). The CDR3 covers 13 residues. The V gene lost 5 bases and the J gene lost 1 base, with 6 bases spanning the gap. Germline CDR1 and CDR2: SGHVS and FQNEAQ. CDR3 DNA sequence: TGTGCCAGCAGCCAGGGTTCTGGAAACACCATATATTTT. Its translation: CASSQGSGNTIYF.

The V and J genes are TRBV10-3 and TRBJ1-6; 8 nucleotides align to TRBD1. Trimming cost V 3 bases and J 10 bases; bases outside gene matches: 11. Germline V gene data show CDR1 as ENHRY and CDR2 as SYGVKD. The CDR3 loop spans 16 amino acids. The CDR3 loop is CAISDARQGAKSPLHF. The CDR3 DNA is TGTGCCATCAGTGACGCCAGGCAGGGGGCGAAATCACCCCTCCACTTT.

The chain links TRBV4-1 to TRBJ1-4; possibly TRBD1 for D (6 bases). Germline CDR1 is MGHRA and CDR2 is YSYEKL. V was trimmed by 0 bases and J by 7 bases, leaving 12 bases between them. This CDR3 spans 15 amino acids. DNA of the CDR3: TGCGCCAGCAGCCAAGATTCAGGGGTTATTGAAAAACTGTTTTTT. Its translation is CASSQDSGVIEKLFF.

The chain carries TRBV2 and TRBJ2-1, with TRBD1 matching over 7 bases. There are 14 residues in the CDR3. The germline gives CDR1 SNHLY, CDR2 FYNNEI. V gave up 2 bases and J gave up 4 bases; unmatched junction bases: 2. The CDR3 sequence is CASSETQGYNEQFF. The CDR3, as DNA: TGTGCCAGCAGTGAAACACAGGGGTACAATGAGCAGTTCTTC.

The chain is built from TRBV4-2 and TRBJ2-7, with D uncertain. Germline CDR1 and CDR2: LGHNA and YNFKEQ. Trimming took 1 base from V and 7 from J, leaving 5 bases between them. The CDR3 is made up of 11 amino acids. CDR3 amino acids: CASSQGKEQYF. The CDR3 nucleotides read TGTGCCAGCAGCCAAGGGAAAGAGCAGTACTTC.

The rearrangement joins TRBV5-4 to TRBJ2-5; perhaps TRBD2 as D (5 bases). CDR3 length equals 13 residues. Trimming stripped 4 bases from V and 2 bases from J, with 9 bases between. Germline CDR1 and CDR2: SGHNT and YYREEE (reference sequence). The CDR3 DNA is TGTGCCAGCAGCCGGGAAGAACAAGAGACCCAGTACTTC. This codes for CASSREEQETQYF.

V is TRBV6-1 and J is TRBJ1-2; D is uncertain. The CDR3 has 14 residues. V was trimmed by 3 bases and J by 0 bases, leaving 8 bases between them. The germline gives CDR1 MNHNS, CDR2 SASEGT. As DNA, the CDR3 is TGTGCCAGCAGTGATGGGTGGTCTAACTATGGCTACACCTTC. Amino acids: CASSDGWSNYGYTF.

This clone was counted only a few times. The chain has TRBV7-9 and TRBJ1-6, with a possible D match to TRBD1 (5 bases). The V end was cut by 5 bases, the J end by 8 bases, with 13 bases between. CDR3 length: 14 residues. Germline values: CDR1 SEHNR, CDR2 FQNEAQ (reference sequence). CDR3 sequence (DNA): TGTGCCAGCAGCAAAGGGGTTGGGGATTCACCCCTCCACTTT. Translating it yields CASSKGVGDSPLHF.

CDR3 sequence: CASSLLRDGRWTEAFF. As DNA, the CDR3 is TGTGCCAGCAGCCTACTCCGGGACGGGAGGTGGACTGAAGCTTTCTTT. The chain has TRBV5-6 and TRBJ1-1; D possibly corresponds to TRBD1 (5 bases). CDR1 is SGHDT, CDR2 YYEEEE, per germline. Trimming cost V 4 bases and J 5 bases, with 21 bases left between them. The CDR3 is 16 residues long. Based on the CDR3 plus reference TRBV5-6 and TRBJ1-1, the full variable domain is DAGVTQSPTHLIKTRGQQVTLRCSPKSGHDTVSWYQQALGQGPQFIFQYYEEEERQRGNFPDRFSGHQFPNYSSELNVNALLLGDSALYLCASSLLRDGRWTEAFFGQGTRLTVV.

This clone was found a few times. The chain couples TRBV30 to TRBJ1-5, with a tentative D call TRBD1 (5 bases). The V end lost 0 bases, the J end lost 1 base, and 10 bases lay between the germline ends. The CDR3 length is 15 residues. Germline V gene data show CDR1 as GTSNPN and CDR2 as SVGIG (reference sequence). The CDR3 loop is CAWSVTGTSNQPQHF. The CDR3, as DNA: TGTGCCTGGAGTGTAACAGGCACAAGCAATCAGCCCCAGCATTTT. Full variable domain (missing parts from reference TRBV30 and TRBJ1-5): SQTIHQWPATLVQPVGSPLSLECTVEGTSNPNLYWYRQAAGRGLQLLFYSVGIGQISSEVPQNLSASRPQDRQFILSSKKLLLSDSGFYLCAWSVTGTSNQPQHFGDGTRLSIL.

The chain uses TRBV7-9 and TRBJ1-3, with 8 bases that match TRBD1. Germline lookup yields CDR1 SEHNR and CDR2 FQNEAQ (reference sequence). The length of the CDR3 is 15 residues. V lost 1 base and J lost 8; bases outside the gene matches: 7. Written as DNA, the CDR3 is TGTGCCAGCAGCTTAGGGACAGGGTTTTTGGACACCATATATTTT. Translated: CASSLGTGFLDTIYF.

Sample share makes this clone medium-sized. The V call is TRBV10-3, the J call TRBJ2-5; D is undetermined. The ends were cut back, 0 bases at V and 5 bases at J, with 13 bases in the middle. The CDR3 is 15 amino acids. From germline, CDR1 is ENHRY and CDR2 SYGVKD. The CDR3 sequence is CAISESRASGETQYF. The CDR3 bases are TGTGCCATCAGTGAGTCGCGCGCCTCGGGCGAGACCCAGTACTTC.

V usage is TRBV7-2 and J usage is TRBJ2-6, with a tentative D call TRBD1 (5 bases). This CDR3 contains 18 residues. Germline CDR1 is SGHTA and CDR2 is FQGNSA. Trimming cost V 2 bases and J 2 bases, with 16 bases left between them. The CDR3 nucleotides read TGTGCCAGCAGCTTATTATGGACCCAGGGCCCTGGGGCCAACGTCCTGACTTTC. Its translation is CASSLLWTQGPGANVLTF.

In its sample, this clone was seen once. This rearrangement joins TRBV6-6 to TRBJ2-3, with 15 positions matching TRBD2. V dropped 0 bases and J dropped 10; count of bases not matched to a gene: 5. The germline CDR1 and CDR2 sequences are MNHNY and SVGAGI (reference sequence). The CDR3 runs 16 residues. This CDR3 is CASSYSGLAGGGAQYF. CDR3 bases: TGTGCCAGCAGTTACTCGGGACTAGCGGGGGGAGGGGCGCAGTATTTT.

The genes are TRBV5-6 and TRBJ1-3; the D is unclear. This CDR3 region has 15 residues. V was trimmed by 6 bases and J by 2 bases, leaving 15 bases between them. Germline CDR1 reads SGHDT; CDR2 reads YYEEEE. This chain's CDR3 is CASNLLGETGNTIYF. The DNA for the CDR3 is TGTGCCAGCAACCTATTGGGAGAGACTGGAAACACCATATATTTT.

This rearrangement joins TRBV5-1 to TRBJ1-1; possible D gene TRBD1, 6 bases. The CDR3 has 15 residues. V shed 4 bases and J shed 0 bases, with 13 bases lying between them. The germline V gene has CDR1 SGHRS and CDR2 YFSETQ. CDR3 sequence: CASSRNRDMNTEAFF. Written as DNA, the CDR3 is TGCGCCAGCAGCAGAAACAGGGATATGAACACTGAAGCTTTCTTT. Variable domain in full (rest from reference TRBV5-1 and TRBJ1-1): KAGVTQTPRYLIKTRGQQVTLSCSPISGHRSVSWYQQTPGQGLQFLFEYFSETQRNKGNFPGRFSGRQFSNSRSEMNVSTLELGDSALYLCASSRNRDMNTEAFFGQGTRLTVV.

The V and J genes are TRBV5-6 and TRBJ2-6; D is undetermined. Trimming pared 2 bases from V and 2 bases from J, leaving 17 bases between. The CDR3 runs to 18 residues. Germline V CDR1 and CDR2: SGHDT, YYEEEE. The CDR3 sequence: CASSLSLSLSPGANVLTF. CDR3 coding DNA: TGTGCCAGCAGCTTATCTCTCTCTCTCTCCCCTGGGGCCAACGTCCTGACTTTC.

The chain carries TRBV19 and TRBJ2-1; TRBD2 is a possible D gene (6 bases). Germline V lookup: CDR1 LNHDA, CDR2 SQIVND (reference sequence). The CDR3 loop spans 15 amino acids. Trimming took 5 bases from V and 0 from J, leaving 11 bases between them. The CDR3 DNA reads TGTGCCAGTAGTTCGGAGGGTTCCTCCTACAATGAGCAGTTCTTC. Protein: CASSSEGSSYNEQFF.